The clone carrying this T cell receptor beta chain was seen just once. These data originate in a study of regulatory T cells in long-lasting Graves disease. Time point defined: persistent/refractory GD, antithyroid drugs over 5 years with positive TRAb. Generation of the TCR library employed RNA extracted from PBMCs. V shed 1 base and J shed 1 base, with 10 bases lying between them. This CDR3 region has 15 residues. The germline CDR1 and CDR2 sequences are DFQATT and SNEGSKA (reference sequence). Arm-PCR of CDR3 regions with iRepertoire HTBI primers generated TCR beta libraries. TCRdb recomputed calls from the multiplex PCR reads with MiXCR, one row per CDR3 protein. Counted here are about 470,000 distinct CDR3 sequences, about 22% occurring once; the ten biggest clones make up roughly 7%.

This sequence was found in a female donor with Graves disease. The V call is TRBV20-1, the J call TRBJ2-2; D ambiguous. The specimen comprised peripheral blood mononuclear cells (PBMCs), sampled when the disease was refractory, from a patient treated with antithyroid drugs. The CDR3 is CSARGPRRNTGELFF. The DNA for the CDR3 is TGCAGTGCTAGAGGACCCCGAAGGAACACCGGGGAGCTGTTTTTT.